This T cell receptor (beta chain) was sequenced for a study of blood T cell repertoires in COVID-19 (TCRdb year 2020). Context from the whole study: Samples from collaborators originated in the United States, Italy and Spain and spanned both the acute and convalescent phases of COVID-19. The samples were drawn from the first 160 participants of the ongoing ImmuneRACE study and from about 1,200 subjects provided by 6 global collaborators. A freely available public database, intended as a resource for researchers studying the immune response to SARS-CoV-2, is where the repertoires were released. The prospective study material was composed of cDNA or gDNA derived from T cells, B-cell-depleted T cells, or PBMCs. HLA class I and class II types, where available, came from metadata supplied by the sample provider rather than from assay-based typing. Subjects who had been exposed to COVID-19, were actively infected with it, or had recovered from it provided the deeply sampled blood TCRbeta repertoires that made up the dataset. The sample metadata nearly always contained a de-identified subject ID, COVID-19 status, age in years and sex.

With respect to this clone: It has no known antigen specificity. Per-base qualities were not stored, and no clone one base away is much larger.

The CDR3 covers 11 residues, taking in both the cysteine and the phenylalanine. Solely the CDR3 DNA is kept, with 33 bases framed from the first base. CDR1 and CDR2, per the germline V gene, are SGHDT and YYEEEE. V loses 3 bases, J loses 7 bases, and the germline ends lie 7 bases apart. General study outcomes and caveats: The amount of clinical and demographic metadata varied by source and participant and was provided uncurated.

In Seattle, one collaborating source enrolled patients while the infection was active and tracked those patients longitudinally over the course of disease. Whole blood was collected in K2EDTA tubes by collaborating institutions according to the institutions' own protocols. For TCRbeta analysis, collaborator samples were shipped as frozen whole blood, as isolated PBMCs, or as DNA extracted from either sample type. TCRbeta CDR3 regions were amplified from genomic DNA by means of the immunoSEQ Assay, a bias-controlled multiplex PCR. In the paper's pipeline: Nucleated cell counts per sample were estimated from amplification of reference gene primers within the assay. To quantify the absolute abundance of each unique TCRbeta CDR3 rearrangement, sequence reads were collapsed and filtered. For each sample, productive Simpson clonality was calculated as the square root of Simpson's diversity index across productive rearrangements. Here the immuneACCESS table is served through TCRdb, limited to in-frame sequences with V and J called. Missing clones are a known gap in these copies; in checked studies unresolved V genes cover under half, and the rest lacks a known reason. The V and J calls and clone size come from that table; D and trimming were worked out from the DNA. Counted in this sample were 200,000 to 250,000 clones; around four fifths of them appeared once. The ten largest clones capture 7.5% to 9.5% of the sample.

The chain was built from TRBV5-6 and TRBJ1-1, and possibly TRBD1, on 5 matching bases. The specimen sequenced was peripheral blood. The clonotype comes from a woman older than 75 with COVID-19, enrolled during active disease. The CDR3 corresponds to CASSWGGEAFF. The DNA sequence is TGTGCCAGCAGCTGGGGCGGTGAAGCTTTCTTT.